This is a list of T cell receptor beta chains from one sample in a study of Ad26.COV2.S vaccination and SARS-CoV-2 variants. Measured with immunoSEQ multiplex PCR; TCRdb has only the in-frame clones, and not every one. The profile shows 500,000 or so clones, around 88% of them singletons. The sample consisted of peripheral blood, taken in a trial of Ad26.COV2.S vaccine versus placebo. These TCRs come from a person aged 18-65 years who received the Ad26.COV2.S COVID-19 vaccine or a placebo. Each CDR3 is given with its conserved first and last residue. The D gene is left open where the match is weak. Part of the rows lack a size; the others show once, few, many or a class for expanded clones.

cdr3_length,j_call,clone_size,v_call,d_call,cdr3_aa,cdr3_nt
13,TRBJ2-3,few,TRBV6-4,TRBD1,CASGDRLTDTQYF,TGTGCCAGCGGGGACAGGCTCACAGATACGCAGTATTTT
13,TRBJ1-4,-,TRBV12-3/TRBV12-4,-,CASRVTTNEKLFF,TGTGCCAGCAGAGTTACTACTAATGAAAAACTGTTTTTT
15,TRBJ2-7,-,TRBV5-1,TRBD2,CASSLSAGRAGEQYF,TGCGCCAGCAGCTTGAGTGCCGGGAGGGCAGGCGAGCAGTACTTC
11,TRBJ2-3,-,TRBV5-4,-,CASSLADTQYF,TGTGCCAGCAGCTTAGCGGATACGCAGTATTTT
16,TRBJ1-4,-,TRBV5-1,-,CASSLGAGQPNEKLFF,TGCGCCAGCAGCTTGGGAGCAGGGCAACCTAATGAAAAACTGTTTTTT
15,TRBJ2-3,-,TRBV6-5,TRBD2,CASSSQGGGTDTQYF,TGTGCCAGCAGTTCCCAGGGAGGGGGCACAGATACGCAGTATTTT
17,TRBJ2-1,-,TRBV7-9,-,CASSLAPPGQSLNEQFF,TGTGCCAGCAGCTTAGCCCCCCCGGGCCAAAGCCTCAATGAGCAGTTCTTC
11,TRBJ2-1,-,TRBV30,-,CACMTDNEQFF,TGTGCCTGTATGACAGACAATGAGCAGTTCTTC
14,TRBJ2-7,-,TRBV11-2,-,CASSFLRGTYEQYF,TGTGCCAGCAGCTTTCTTCGGGGCACCTACGAGCAGTACTTC
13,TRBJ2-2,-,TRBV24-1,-,CATSVRGAGELFF,TGTGCCACCAGTGTAAGGGGTGCCGGGGAGCTGTTTTTT
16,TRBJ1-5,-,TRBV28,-,CAITQTASTSNQPQHF,TGTGCCATCACCCAAACCGCCAGTACTAGCAATCAGCCCCAGCATTTT
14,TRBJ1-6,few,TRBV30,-,CAWRGKGDNSPLHF,TGTGCCTGGAGAGGTAAAGGGGATAATTCACCCCTCCACTTT
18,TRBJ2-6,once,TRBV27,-,CASSPLTAGTSGANVLTF,TGTGCCAGCAGCCCTTTGACGGCAGGAACGAGTGGGGCCAACGTCCTGACTTTC
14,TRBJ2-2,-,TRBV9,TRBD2,CASEAGGNTGELFF,TGTGCCAGCGAAGCGGGGGGGAACACCGGGGAGCTGTTTTTT
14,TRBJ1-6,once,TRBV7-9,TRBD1,CASSLGTGDSPLHF,TGTGCCAGCAGCTTAGGGACAGGGGACTCACCCCTCCACTTT
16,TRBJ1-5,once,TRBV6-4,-,CASRFDRDGKNQPQHF,TGTGCCAGCAGATTCGACCGGGACGGTAAAAATCAGCCCCAGCATTTT
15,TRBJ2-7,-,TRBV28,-,CASSLPGTDSYEQYF,TGTGCCAGCAGTCTCCCCGGAACAGACTCCTACGAGCAGTACTTC
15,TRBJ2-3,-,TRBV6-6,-,CASSYSQAVTDTQYF,TGTGCCAGCAGTTATTCACAGGCGGTCACAGATACGCAGTATTTT
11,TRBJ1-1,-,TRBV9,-,CASSPNPEAFF,TGTGCCAGCAGCCCCAACCCGGAAGCTTTCTTT
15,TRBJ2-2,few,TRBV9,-,CASSVLSENTGELFF,TGTGCCAGCAGCGTCCTAAGTGAGAACACCGGGGAGCTGTTTTTT
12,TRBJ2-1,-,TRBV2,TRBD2,CASTTPGTSQFF,TGTGCCAGCACCACTCCCGGGACTAGTCAGTTCTTC
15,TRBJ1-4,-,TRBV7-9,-,CASSLVVGAGEKLFF,TGTGCCAGCAGCTTAGTGGTTGGAGCGGGGGAAAAACTGTTTTTT
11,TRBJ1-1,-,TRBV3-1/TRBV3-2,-,CASSLGTEAFF,TGTGCCAGCAGCCTTGGGACAGAAGCTTTCTTT
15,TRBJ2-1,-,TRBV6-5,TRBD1,CASRRTGGPYNEQFF,TGTGCCAGCAGACGAACAGGGGGCCCCTACAATGAGCAGTTCTTC
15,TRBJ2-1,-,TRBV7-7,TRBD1,CASSLEVGQGHEQFF,TGTGCCAGCAGCTTGGAAGTTGGACAGGGCCATGAGCAGTTCTTC
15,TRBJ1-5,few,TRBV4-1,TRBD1,CASSQVQGADQPQHF,TGCGCCAGCAGCCAAGTACAGGGGGCTGATCAGCCCCAGCATTTT
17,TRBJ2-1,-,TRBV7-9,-,CASSSTQLAGIYNEQFF,TGTGCCAGCAGCTCCACCCAGTTGGCGGGGATCTACAATGAGCAGTTCTTC
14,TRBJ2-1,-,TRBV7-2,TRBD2,CASSPLGLAGGRFF,TGTGCCAGCAGCCCCCTGGGGCTAGCGGGAGGTCGGTTCTTC
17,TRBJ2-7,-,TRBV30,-,CAWRAGAVGYLGCEQYF,TGTGCCTGGAGGGCCGGGGCGGTAGGGTACTTGGGGTGCGAGCAGTACTTC
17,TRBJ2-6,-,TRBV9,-,CASSVGIGGDGANVLTF,TGTGCCAGCAGCGTAGGAATAGGGGGAGACGGGGCCAACGTCCTGACTTTC
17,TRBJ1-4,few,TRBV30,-,CACGTGAWSRTNEKLFF,TGTGCCTGCGGTACCGGGGCGTGGTCACGAACTAATGAAAAACTGTTTTTT
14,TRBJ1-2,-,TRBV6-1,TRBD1,CASSERGPNYGYTF,TGTGCCAGCAGTGAGAGGGGGCCTAACTATGGCTACACCTTC
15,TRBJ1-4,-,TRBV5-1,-,CASSLKSGRDEKLFF,TGCGCCAGCAGCTTGAAGTCGGGGCGCGATGAAAAACTGTTTTTT
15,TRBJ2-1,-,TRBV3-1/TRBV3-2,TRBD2,CASSYLAGGADEQFF,TGTGCCAGCAGCTACCTAGCGGGAGGTGCGGATGAGCAGTTCTTC
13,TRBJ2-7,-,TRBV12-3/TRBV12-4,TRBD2,CASSLAGGWEQYF,TGTGCCAGCAGTTTAGCGGGAGGGTGGGAGCAGTACTTC
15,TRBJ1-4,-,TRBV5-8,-,CASSPGLGGNEKLFF,TGTGCCAGCAGCCCGGGGCTGGGGGGGAATGAAAAACTGTTTTTT
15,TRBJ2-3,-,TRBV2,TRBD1,CASSVWTGAMDTQYF,TGTGCCAGCAGTGTTTGGACAGGGGCGATGGATACGCAGTATTTT
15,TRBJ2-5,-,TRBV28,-,CASSLATELQETQYF,TGTGCCAGCAGTCTCGCCACCGAGTTACAAGAGACCCAGTACTTC
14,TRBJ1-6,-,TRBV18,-,CASSPKQYNSPLHF,TGTGCCAGCTCACCGAAACAGTATAATTCACCCCTCCACTTT
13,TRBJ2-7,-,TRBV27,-,CASSLRVAYEQYF,TGTGCCAGCAGTTTACGGGTGGCCTACGAGCAGTACTTC
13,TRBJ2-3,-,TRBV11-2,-,CASSLNRQDTQYF,TGTGCCAGCAGCTTGAACAGGCAAGATACGCAGTATTTT
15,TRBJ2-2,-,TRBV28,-,CASRKNSVNTGELFF,TGTGCCAGCAGGAAAAATAGCGTTAACACCGGGGAGCTGTTTTTT
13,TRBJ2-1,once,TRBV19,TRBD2,CAGSGRAGTEQFF,TGTGCCGGTAGCGGGAGGGCCGGTACTGAGCAGTTCTTC
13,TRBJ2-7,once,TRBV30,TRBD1,CAWGRTGGYEQYF,TGTGCCTGGGGCCGAACAGGGGGTTACGAGCAGTACTTC
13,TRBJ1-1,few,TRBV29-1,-,CSVARSLATEAFF,TGCAGCGTTGCTCGGTCATTAGCCACTGAAGCTTTCTTT
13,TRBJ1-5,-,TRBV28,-,CAAGDLGNQPQHF,TGTGCCGCCGGGGACCTCGGGAATCAGCCCCAGCATTTT
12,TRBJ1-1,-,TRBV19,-,CASSIGAVEAFF,TGTGCCAGTAGTATAGGGGCCGTTGAAGCTTTCTTT
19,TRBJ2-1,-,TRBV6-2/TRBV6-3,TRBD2,CASSYSLAGVGLTGNEQFF,TGTGCCAGCAGTTACTCCCTAGCGGGAGTAGGCCTTACCGGCAATGAGCAGTTCTTC
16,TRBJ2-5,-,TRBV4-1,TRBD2,CASSRASGRFQETQYF,TGCGCCAGCAGCCGAGCTAGCGGGAGGTTCCAAGAGACCCAGTACTTC
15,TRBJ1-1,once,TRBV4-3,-,CASSQDLGGDTEAFF,TGCGCCAGCAGCCAAGATCTAGGGGGAGACACTGAAGCTTTCTTT
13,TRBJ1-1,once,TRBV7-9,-,CASSFGGDTEAFF,TGTGCCAGCAGCTTTGGTGGGGACACTGAAGCTTTCTTT
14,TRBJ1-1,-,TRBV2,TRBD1,CASKDRVGYTEAFF,TGTGCCAGCAAAGACAGGGTGGGGTACACTGAAGCTTTCTTT
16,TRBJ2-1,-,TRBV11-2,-,CASSPWRGSGYNEQFF,TGTGCCAGCAGCCCCTGGAGAGGGAGCGGCTACAATGAGCAGTTCTTC
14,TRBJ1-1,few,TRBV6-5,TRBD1,CASSSRDRGPEAFF,TGTGCCAGCAGTTCCCGGGACAGGGGACCTGAAGCTTTCTTT
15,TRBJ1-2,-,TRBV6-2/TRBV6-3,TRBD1,CASSSPDRAAMGYTF,TGTGCCAGCAGCTCTCCGGACAGGGCCGCCATGGGCTACACCTTC
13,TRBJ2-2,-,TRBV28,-,CASSFIGGWELFF,TGTGCCAGCAGTTTTATCGGGGGTTGGGAGCTGTTTTTT
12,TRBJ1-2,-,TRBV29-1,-,CSATDRMHGYTF,TGCAGCGCCACTGACAGAATGCATGGCTACACCTTC
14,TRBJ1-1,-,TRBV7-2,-,CASSLSLGITEAFF,TGTGCCAGCAGCTTATCGCTGGGAATCACTGAAGCTTTCTTT
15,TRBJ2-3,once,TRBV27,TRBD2,CASSSGLAGGDTQYF,TGTGCCAGCAGTTCCGGACTAGCGGGTGGAGATACGCAGTATTTT